Shown below are 27 T cell receptor beta chains from a single sample sequenced in a study of OX40 agonist ivuxolimab in advanced cancers. Data came from immunoSEQ multiplex PCR; TCRdb stores just in-frame clones and leaves some out. The repertoire holds about 77,000 clones, with 81% as singletons. The material sequenced was CD4+ or CD8+ T cells sorted from blood, taken in a trial of the OX40 agonist ivuxolimab. Receptors were obtained from an adult with an advanced solid tumor such as melanoma, head and neck, liver or kidney cancer.

The V gene is TRBV9, the J gene TRBJ2-1; D remains unclear. Trimming stripped 1 base from V and 8 bases from J, with 13 bases between. CDR3 length equals 14 residues. Germline-derived CDR1 and CDR2 are SGDLS and YYNGEE. The CDR3 sequence is CASSVLGRPDEQFF. CDR3 DNA: TGTGCCAGCAGCGTATTGGGCCGGCCGGATGAGCAGTTCTTC.

This chain uses TRBV11-2 with TRBJ1-2; the D gene is possibly TRBD1 (5 bases). CDR1 and CDR2 (germline): SGHAT, FQNNGV. Between the trimmed V and J ends, which lost 6 bases and 7 bases, there was a span of 18 bases. The CDR3 has 14 amino acids. As DNA, the CDR3 is TGTGCCAGCAGTTCCAGGCTCCAGGGTCCTGGCTACACCTTC. Translated, it gives CASSSRLQGPGYTF.

Here the CDR3 reads CASSQNRRGNTEAFF. CDR3 coding DNA: TGCGCCAGCAGCCAAAACAGGAGGGGCAACACTGAAGCTTTCTTT. V gene TRBV4-1 combines with J gene TRBJ1-1; possible D gene TRBD1, 5 bases. Deletions cut 2 bases from V and 2 bases from J, with 12 bases between. CDR1 and CDR2 (germline): MGHRA, YSYEKL. This CDR3 is 15 amino acids long.

This clone was seen a single time. The genes are TRBV5-6 and TRBJ1-6; D gene uncertain. This CDR3 is 17 amino acids long. Germline CDR1 and CDR2: SGHDT and YYEEEE. V was trimmed by 0 bases and J by 7 bases, leaving 17 bases between them. CDR3 residues: CASSLVQTNRINSPLHF. The CDR3 coding sequence is TGTGCCAGCAGCTTGGTTCAGACTAATCGCATAAATTCACCCCTCCACTTT.

The chain couples TRBV19 to TRBJ2-6; D might be TRBD2 (5 bases). The germline CDR1 and CDR2 sequences are LNHDA and SQIVND (reference sequence). This CDR3 spans 14 amino acids. The V end was cut by 5 bases, the J end by 7 bases, with 12 bases between. CDR3 residues: CASSGLRNANVLTF. The CDR3 bases are TGTGCCAGTAGTGGACTTCGGAATGCCAACGTCCTGACTTTC.

The V and J genes are TRBV2 and TRBJ2-7; 8 nucleotides align to TRBD1. V shed 6 bases, J shed 1 base, and the junction held 2 bases outside the gene matches. The CDR3 consists of 13 residues. In germline, CDR1 is SNHLY, CDR2 FYNNEI. The CDR3 loop reads CASRRQGSYEQYF. The CDR3 DNA is TGTGCCAGCAGACGACAGGGGTCCTACGAGCAGTACTTC.

The CDR3 spells CASSFYGGDTGELFF. The CDR3 DNA is TGTGCCAGCAGCTTCTACGGGGGGGACACCGGGGAGCTGTTTTTT. V and J are TRBV7-9 and TRBJ2-2; 8 nucleotides agree with TRBD2. Germline V gives CDR1 SEHNR, CDR2 FQNEAQ (reference sequence). This CDR3 contains 15 residues. The V segment lost 3 bases and the J segment 3 bases; nucleotides outside the gene matches: 3.

A single count supports this clone. The chain has TRBV7-2 and TRBJ1-2; D is undetermined. The V and J ends lost 5 bases and 4 bases respectively, with 14 bases between them. In germline, CDR1 is SGHTA, CDR2 FQGNSA. The CDR3 is made up of 14 amino acids. The CDR3 sequence is CASSIKTLGYGYTF. The DNA for the CDR3 is TGTGCCAGCAGCATAAAGACATTGGGCTATGGCTACACCTTC. Combining the CDR3 with reference TRBV7-2 and TRBJ1-2 gives the whole variable domain GAGVSQSPSNKVTEKGKDVELRCDPISGHTALYWYRQSLGQGLEFLIYFQGNSAPDKSGLPSDRFSAERTGGSVSTLTIQRTQQEDSAVYLCASSIKTLGYGYTFGSGTRLTVV.

The chain employs TRBV27 and TRBJ1-1, with D uncertain. This CDR3 is 13 amino acids long. The V end was cut by 3 bases, the J end by 5 bases, with 10 bases between. Germline assignment: CDR1 MNHEY and CDR2 SMNVEV (reference sequence). The CDR3 bases are TGTGCCAGCAGTTTTGGCGCGGGAACTGAAGCTTTCTTT. Translating gives CASSFGAGTEAFF.

J is TRBJ1-2 and V is TRBV10-3; TRBD1 aligns across 9 bases. There are 14 residues in the CDR3. V dropped 8 bases and J dropped 8; count of bases not matched to a gene: 12. The germline V gene has CDR1 ENHRY and CDR2 SYGVKD. The CDR3 coding sequence is TGTGCCATCGGTGCGGTGGACAGGGGTAGCGGCTACACCTTC. Residues: CAIGAVDRGSGYTF.

V gene TRBV11-2 combines with J gene TRBJ2-1; no definite D call. V gave up 2 bases and J gave up 10 bases, with 6 bases separating them. Germline values: CDR1 SGHAT, CDR2 FQNNGV. This CDR3 has 11 amino acids. In DNA form, the CDR3 reads TGTGCCAGCAGCTTACAAGTAGAGCAGTTCTTC. Translated: CASSLQVEQFF.

In its sample, this clone was seen once. The gene calls are TRBV5-1 and TRBJ1-6; tentative D call: TRBD1 (5 bases). This CDR3 spans 15 amino acids. V shed 0 bases and J shed 9 bases, with 13 bases lying between them. Germline loops: CDR1 SGHRS, CDR2 YFSETQ. The CDR3 DNA is TGCGCCAGCAGCTTGGCAGGGAATTTTCGTTCACCCCTCCACTTT. Protein: CASSLAGNFRSPLHF.

This rearrangement joins TRBV14 to TRBJ1-6; weak D call: TRBD1 (6 bases). Between the trimmed V and J ends, which lost 1 base and 2 bases, there was a span of 12 bases. This CDR3 is built from 17 residues. The germline V gene has CDR1 SGHDN and CDR2 FVKESK. The CDR3 reads CASSQVRGAPYNSPLHF. In DNA form, the CDR3 reads TGTGCCAGCAGCCAAGTCCGGGGGGCCCCCTATAATTCACCCCTCCACTTT.

The V call is TRBV6-5, the J call TRBJ1-1, with D possibly being TRBD1 (6 bases). V lost 4 bases and J lost 1, with 10 bases in between. The CDR3 has 14 residues. Germline lookup yields CDR1 MNHEY and CDR2 SVGAGI. CDR3 sequence reads: CASSWGAGNTEAFF. The CDR3 DNA follows: TGTGCCAGCAGTTGGGGGGCTGGGAACACTGAAGCTTTCTTT.

This chain connects TRBV12-2 to TRBJ2-7; the table's D call, TRBD1, was not checked against the DNA. TRBV12-2 has pseudogene status. The CDR3 runs to 14 residues. The CDR3 coding sequence is TGTGCAAGTCGCTTAGTCCAGGGGTCCTACGAGCAGTACTTC. The encoded protein is CASRLVQGSYEQYF.

V is TRBV4-1 and J is TRBJ2-1, with 7 bases lining up with TRBD2. Germline CDR1 reads MGHRA; CDR2 reads YSYEKL. The CDR3 is 15 residues long. Trimming at V came to 3 bases and at J to 5 bases, leaving 7 bases not matched to a gene. The CDR3 DNA is TGCGCCAGCAGCCAGGACGCCCTAGCGGACAATGAGCAGTTCTTC. This codes for CASSQDALADNEQFF.

The chain uses TRBV5-1 and TRBJ2-7; weak D call: TRBD2 (5 bases). This CDR3 is 14 amino acids long. Germline CDR1 SGHRS, CDR2 YFSETQ. With 5 bases removed from V and 1 base from J, the gap between germline ends came to 13 bases. CDR3 sequence reads: CASSVISGSYEQYF. DNA of the CDR3: TGCGCCAGCAGTGTAATCTCGGGGTCCTACGAGCAGTACTTC. Variable domain in full (rest from reference TRBV5-1 and TRBJ2-7): KAGVTQTPRYLIKTRGQQVTLSCSPISGHRSVSWYQQTPGQGLQFLFEYFSETQRNKGNFPGRFSGRQFSNSRSEMNVSTLELGDSALYLCASSVISGSYEQYFGPGTRLTVT.

This CDR3 reads CASSLIGGLAGDTQYF. CDR3 sequence (DNA): TGTGCCAGCAGCTTAATAGGGGGGCTAGCGGGAGATACGCAGTATTTT. The chain is built from TRBV7-2 and TRBJ2-3, with 8 positions matching TRBD2. V gave up 2 bases and J gave up 5 bases; unmatched junction bases: 9. The V gene's germline CDR1 is SGHTA and CDR2 FQGNSA. The CDR3 consists of 16 residues. Using reference TRBV7-2 and TRBJ2-3 for the parts outside the CDR3, the full variable domain is GAGVSQSPSNKVTEKGKDVELRCDPISGHTALYWYRQSLGQGLEFLIYFQGNSAPDKSGLPSDRFSAERTGGSVSTLTIQRTQQEDSAVYLCASSLIGGLAGDTQYFGPGTRLTVL.

The chain recombines TRBV30 with TRBJ1-6, with 7 nucleotides matching TRBD1. The germline CDR1 and CDR2 sequences are GTSNPN and SVGIG (reference sequence). The CDR3 consists of 14 residues. The trim removed 2 bases at V and 9 bases at J, leaving 7 bases unmatched. The CDR3, as DNA: TGTGCCTGGAGTCCCGGGACAGAGGGTTCACCCCTCCACTTT. The encoded protein is CAWSPGTEGSPLHF. The whole variable domain, filled in from reference TRBV30 and TRBJ1-6, reads SQTIHQWPATLVQPVGSPLSLECTVEGTSNPNLYWYRQAAGRGLQLLFYSVGIGQISSEVPQNLSASRPQDRQFILSSKKLLLSDSGFYLCAWSPGTEGSPLHFGNGTRLTVT.

A few counts support this clone. The chain employs TRBV5-1 and TRBJ2-1; no clear D. CDR3 size: 15 residues. The ends were cut back, 3 bases at V and 4 bases at J, with 14 bases in the middle. CDR1 and CDR2 from the germline V gene are SGHRS and YFSETQ. CDR3 residues: CASSSNPMGYNEQFF. CDR3 in DNA: TGCGCCAGCAGCTCGAACCCTATGGGGTACAATGAGCAGTTCTTC.

In DNA form, the CDR3 reads TGTGCCAGCAGCTCCGGTATGGGCTATGGCTACACCTTC. Its translation: CASSSGMGYGYTF. The chain joins TRBV11-3 to TRBJ1-2; D is undetermined. The V end lost 4 bases, the J end lost 4 bases, and 10 bases lay between the germline ends. Germline loops: CDR1 SGHNT, CDR2 YENEEA. The CDR3 totals 13 residues. The full variable domain, rest sourced from reference TRBV11-3 and TRBJ1-2, is EAGVVQSPRYKIIEKKQPVAFWCNPISGHNTLYWYLQNLGQGPELLIRYENEEAVDDSQLPKDRFSAERLKGVDSTLKIQPAELGDSAVYLCASSSGMGYGYTFGSGTRLTVV.

The chain links TRBV18 to TRBJ2-3; D not resolved. Trimming left V 2 bases short and J 4 bases short, with 7 bases between. The CDR3 loop spans 13 amino acids. Germline V lookup: CDR1 KGHSH, CDR2 LQKENI. CDR3 protein: CASSPSSPDTQYF. The CDR3 region has the DNA TGTGCCAGCTCACCATCGTCCCCAGATACGCAGTATTTT.

V usage is TRBV6-6 and J usage is TRBJ2-1; no definite D call. Germline V gene lookup returns CDR1 MNHNY and CDR2 SVGAGI (reference sequence). CDR3 length: 15 amino acids. Trimming stripped 5 bases from V and 4 bases from J, with 15 bases between. In nucleotides, the CDR3 is TGTGCCAGCAGTCCTGCGGCGTCGAGATACAATGAGCAGTTCTTC. Amino acid sequence: CASSPAASRYNEQFF.

V and J are TRBV5-1 and TRBJ2-5, with D unresolved. The germline V gene has CDR1 SGHRS and CDR2 YFSETQ. The CDR3 sequence is 14 residues long. Trimming took 7 bases from V and 4 from J, leaving 17 bases between them. Written as DNA, the CDR3 is TGCGCCAGCTCGCACGAGGTTGTTCGAGAGACCCAGTACTTC. Translating it yields CASSHEVVRETQYF.

The chain links TRBV11-3 to TRBJ1-2; 12 bases align to TRBD1. This CDR3 spans 19 amino acids. Losses at the gene ends were 4 bases for V and 0 bases for J; bases not matched to a gene: 12. CDR1 SGHNT and CDR2 YENEEA come from the germline V gene. The CDR3 DNA reads as TGTGCCAGCAGCTCCTGGACCGGGACAGGGGGCGAGGCTAACTATGGCTACACCTTC. Translated, it gives CASSSWTGTGGEANYGYTF.

This chain uses TRBV9 with TRBJ2-7; perhaps TRBD2 as D (5 bases). CDR1 is SGDLS and CDR2 is YYNGEE in the germline V gene. The CDR3 runs to 14 residues. The V end was cut by 4 bases, the J end by 0 bases, with 11 bases between. CDR3 coding DNA: TGTGCCAGCAGCTTATTTGGGAGCTCCTACGAGCAGTACTTC. Translating gives CASSLFGSSYEQYF.

The gene calls are TRBV11-3 and TRBJ1-1; a possible D gene is TRBD1 (5 bases). Looked up from germline, CDR1 is SGHNT and CDR2 is YENEEA. The CDR3 covers 13 residues. V was clipped by 2 bases and J by 4 bases, with 8 bases between them. The CDR3 bases are TGTGCCAGCAGCTTAATGGGGGGCACTGAAGCTTTCTTT. Translated, it gives CASSLMGGTEAFF.